What follows is one T cell receptor (beta chain) and its context. The target of this receptor is not known. Per-nucleotide qualities are absent, and no much larger clonotype sits a single base away. CDR1 DFQATT and CDR2 SNEGSKA are derived from the germline V gene (reference sequence). Trimmed from V: 0 bases; trimmed from J: 0 bases; junction bases lacking a gene match: 6. Counted from cysteine to phenylalanine, this CDR3 has 17 amino acids. Only CDR3 DNA is held: 51 bases, read in frame from base 1. These data are taken from a study of blood T cells in healthy people across ages (dated by TCRdb to the mid-2010s). Background on the whole study: In model experiments, roughly one uniquely barcoded TCR beta cDNA molecule per two T cells was captured by template switching. For two donors (one aged 18 to 30 and one aged 80 or older), the study analyzed two additional independent replicas of 1 million unique cDNA reads from the same blood draw. Using deep sequencing normalized with unique cDNA molecular identifiers, the study measured how TCR beta repertoire diversity changes with age. The donors were split into four age groups: young (average about 16 years), middle-aged (39), aged (roughly 60) and long-lived (roughly 80). Donors of different ages were randomly distributed across sequencing lanes to avoid experimental bias.

The roughly 39 donors, aged about 6 to 95 years, were systemically healthy Caucasian individuals from Russia. Approximately 9.3 milliliters of peripheral blood were drawn from each donor into EDTA-treated Vacutainer tubes. Ficoll-Paque density-gradient centrifugation was used to isolate PBMCs, with at least 7 million obtained per sample. Trizol reagent was used to extract total RNA from PBMCs, with at least 5 micrograms per sample. For every donor, an aliquot of PBMCs went through flow cytometry to measure the percentages of naive CD45RAhigh/CD27high T cells. The receptor library was made with 5' RACE. The listed sequencing device is Illumina HiSeq 2500. A second roughly 7 to 12 cycle PCR used a sample-barcoded 5' primer and a J-beta primer mix. Each TCR beta cDNA molecule received a unique molecular identifier from a template-switch 5' adaptor carrying 12 random nucleotides. Each sample yielded at least 2.5 million CDR3-containing paired-end reads. First-strand cDNA synthesis was performed from all RNA using the Mint cDNA synthesis kit, with priming by a TRBC-specific oligonucleotide. Following uracil-DNA glycosylase treatment, all cDNA underwent a first 18-cycle PCR with the universal primers M1SS and BC2_uni_R. From the authors' description of their analysis: Normalization of each sample was performed by random selection of 1 million high-quality reads, each carrying a distinct molecular identifier. Instead of being binned into consensus sequences, reads that shared molecular identifiers were thrown out. CDR3 identification, clonotype clustering and error correction used MiTCR with a Q25 quality threshold and the strictest error-elimination algorithm. Lower-bound total TCR beta diversity was estimated with a nonparametric unseen species model using Euler transformation. The raw public reads went through TCRdb reprocessing: fastp at Q25, MiXCR clone calling, in-frame beta chains kept. Entries are consolidated by CDR3 protein sequence, retaining the most common genes and DNA. The V and J calls and clone size come from TCRdb's table, not from the authors' own analysis. The sample table holds fewer than 1.5 million distinct CDR3 sequences, of which approximately 38% were seen once. Roughly 8.2% of the sample comes from the top ten.

The study at large found these results: As age increased, observed TCR beta diversity per million T cells dropped in a roughly linear way, and a significant reduction was already evident by age 40. Estimates of total diversity based on one million sequenced T cells were considered lower bounds and underestimates. A strong correlation was found between observed TCR beta diversity and the percentage of naive T cells measured by flow cytometry. The long-lived group showed more naive CD4+ T cells, fewer expanded clones and increased TCR diversity than the aged group, suggesting age selection. Donor CMV infection status was unknown, potentially confounding age-related changes in expanded clonotypes. Because profiling used bulk unsorted PBMCs, naive and antigen-experienced compartments could not be compared conclusively.

This clonotype was obtained from a woman under 30 in good health. The rearrangement combines TRBV20-1 with TRBJ2-7, with 12 bases aligning to TRBD2. Sequenced sample: blood. The CDR3 region: CSARDSSGRASSYEQYF. The DNA sequence is TGCAGTGCTAGAGATTCTAGCGGGAGGGCCAGCTCCTACGAGCAGTACTTC.